The sample holds many counts of the clone carrying this TCR beta chain. Its antigen is not known. These data are taken from a study of T cell repertoires in cytomegalovirus infection. Study-level background: A matching HLA type, together with CMV infection, was signaled by public TCR beta signatures.

General study findings and limits: Clonotype analysis showed dominance of the ex vivo response by HLA-C-restricted CMV-specific TCR beta clonotypes. The cumulative frequency of public TCR beta families identified carriers of CMV plus the relevant HLA.

TCRdb reanalysed the reads using MiXCR and keeps one entry per CDR3 protein. The repertoire holds fewer than 200,000 distinct CDR3 sequences, with roughly 9% as singletons. CDR3 length: 14 residues. The germline V gene encodes CDR1 SGHAT and CDR2 FQNNGV. V was clipped by 0 bases and J by 16 bases, with 19 bases between them. Input material: PBMCs. The gene calls are TRBV11-2 and TRBJ2-1; D may correspond to TRBD1 or TRBD2 (7 bases each). The receptor's source is a human donor in good health (CMV status not recorded). Some clones in this sample may be carry-over from other donors' samples. The CDR3, as DNA: TGTGCCAGCAGCTTAGAGGGGGGGGCAGGGGGTTTATTCTTC. It encodes CASSLEGGAGGLFF. The full variable domain, rest sourced from reference TRBV11-2 and TRBJ2-1, is EAGVAQSPRYKIIEKRQSVAFWCNPISGHATLYWYQQILGQGPKLLIQFQNNGVVDDSQLPKDRFSAERLKGVDSTLKIQPAKLEDSAVYLCASSLEGGAGGLFFGPGTRLTVL.